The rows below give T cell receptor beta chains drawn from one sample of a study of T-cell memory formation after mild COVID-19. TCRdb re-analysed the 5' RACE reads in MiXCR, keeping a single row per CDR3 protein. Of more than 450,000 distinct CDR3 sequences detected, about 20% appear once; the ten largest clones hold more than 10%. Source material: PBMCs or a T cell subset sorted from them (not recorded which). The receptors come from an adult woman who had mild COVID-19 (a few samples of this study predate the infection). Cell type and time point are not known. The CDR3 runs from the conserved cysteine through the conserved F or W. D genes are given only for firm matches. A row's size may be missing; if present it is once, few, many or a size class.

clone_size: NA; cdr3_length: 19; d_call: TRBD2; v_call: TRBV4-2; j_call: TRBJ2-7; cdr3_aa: CASSQTGTSGRYGSYEQYF; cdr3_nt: TGTGCCAGCAGCCAAACCGGGACTAGCGGGAGGTATGGCTCCTACGAGCAGTACTTC
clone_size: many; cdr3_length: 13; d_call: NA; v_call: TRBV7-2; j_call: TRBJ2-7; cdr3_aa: CASARGTFYEQYF; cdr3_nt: TGTGCCAGCGCTCGCGGGACTTTCTACGAGCAGTACTTC
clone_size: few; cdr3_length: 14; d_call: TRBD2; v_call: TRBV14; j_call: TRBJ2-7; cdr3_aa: CASSQVQGGYEQYF; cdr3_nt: TGTGCCAGCAGCCAAGTGCAGGGAGGGTACGAGCAGTACTTC
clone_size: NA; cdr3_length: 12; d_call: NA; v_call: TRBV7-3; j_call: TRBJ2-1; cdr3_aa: CASSSSVGEQFF; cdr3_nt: TGTGCCAGCAGCTCCAGCGTCGGTGAGCAGTTCTTC
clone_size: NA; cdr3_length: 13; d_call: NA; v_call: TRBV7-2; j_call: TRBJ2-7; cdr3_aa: CASSFGGIYEQYF; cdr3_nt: TGTGCCAGCAGCTTTGGCGGGATCTACGAGCAGTACTTC
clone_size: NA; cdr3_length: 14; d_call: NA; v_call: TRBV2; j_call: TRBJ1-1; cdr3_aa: CASTTTGMNTEAFF; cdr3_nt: TGTGCCAGCACCACGACAGGTATGAACACTGAAGCTTTCTTT
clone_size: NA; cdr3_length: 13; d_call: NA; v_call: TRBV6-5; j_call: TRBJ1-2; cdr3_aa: CASSYPGRAGYTF; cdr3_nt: TGTGCCAGCAGTTACCCCGGAAGGGCTGGCTACACCTTC
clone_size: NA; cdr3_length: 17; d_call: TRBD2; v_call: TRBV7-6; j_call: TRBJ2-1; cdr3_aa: CASSLRTSGNYDNEQFF; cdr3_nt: TGTGCCAGCAGCTTAAGGACTAGCGGGAACTATGACAATGAGCAGTTCTTC
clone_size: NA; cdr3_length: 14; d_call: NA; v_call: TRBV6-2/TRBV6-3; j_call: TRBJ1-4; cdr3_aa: CASKRIPTNEKLFF; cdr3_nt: TGTGCCAGCAAAAGGATACCAACTAATGAAAAACTGTTTTTT
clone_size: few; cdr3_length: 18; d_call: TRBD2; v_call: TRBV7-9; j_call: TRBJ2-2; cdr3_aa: CASSPRGAAGVRTGELFF; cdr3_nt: TGTGCCAGCAGCCCCCGGGGTGCAGCGGGAGTTCGGACCGGGGAGCTGTTTTTT
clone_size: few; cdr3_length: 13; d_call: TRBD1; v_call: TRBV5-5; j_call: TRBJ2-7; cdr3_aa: CASSFDRGAEQYF; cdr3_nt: TGTGCCAGCAGCTTCGACAGGGGTGCCGAGCAGTACTTC
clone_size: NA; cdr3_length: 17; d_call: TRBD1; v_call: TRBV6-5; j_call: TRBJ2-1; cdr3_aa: CASSPYFGQGQSNEQFF; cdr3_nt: TGTGCCAGCAGTCCGTACTTTGGACAGGGGCAGTCGAATGAGCAGTTCTTC
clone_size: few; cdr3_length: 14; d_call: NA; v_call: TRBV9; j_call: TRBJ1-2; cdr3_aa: CASSLSRGTDGYTF; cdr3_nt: TGTGCCAGCAGCCTTTCTAGGGGTACTGATGGCTACACCTTC
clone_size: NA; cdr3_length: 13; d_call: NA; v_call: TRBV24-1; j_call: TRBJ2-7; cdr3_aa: CATSDLSGKEQYF; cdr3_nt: TGTGCCACCAGTGATTTGTCAGGGAAAGAGCAGTACTTC